This TCR beta chain was found in a study of blood T cell repertoires in COVID-19. Study overall: Italy, Spain and the United States were the sources of the convalescent and acute COVID-19 samples.

Residents of about two dozen US areas, aged roughly 18 to 89 years, made up the participants. The V gene's germline CDR1 is LGHNA and CDR2 YSLEER. The trim removed 1 base at V and 3 bases at J, leaving 6 bases unmatched. The CDR3 totals 15 residues. Produced via immunoSEQ multiplex PCR; TCRdb's table is partial and in-frame only. The table shows just under 250,000 clones, with roughly 90% occurring only once. Sequencing was carried out using PBMCs or T cells enriched from blood (not recorded which). The TCR was taken from a woman in her 30s who had recovered from COVID-19. The chain has TRBV4-3 and TRBJ2-7; 7 positions match TRBD1. The CDR3 spells CASSQGTGSFYEQYF. CDR3 DNA sequence: TGCGCCAGCAGCCAAGGGACAGGATCCTTCTACGAGCAGTACTTC.